The rows below give T cell receptor beta chains drawn from one sample of a study of blood T cell repertoires in COVID-19. The table came from immunoSEQ multiplex PCR; TCRdb's copy has only in-frame clones and leaves some out. The sample has under 200,000 clones, 70% to 90% seen once; the top ten hold 20% to 25%. The sequenced sample consisted of peripheral blood. The receptors stem from a man aged 60 to 69 with active or convalescent COVID-19. Each CDR3 is given with its conserved first and last residue. D genes are given only for firm matches. A clone size is listed for some rows: how often the clone was seen (once, few, many), or a class if it is expanded.

TRBV10-3	few	TRBD2	TRBJ2-3	TGTGCCATCATGGCTAGCGGGGGAATATATACGCAGTATTTT	CAIMASGGIYTQYF
TRBV18	few	TRBD1	TRBJ2-1	TGTGCCAGCTTCCAGGGGGGACAGGCTACCTACAATGAGCAGTTCTTC	CASFQGGQATYNEQFF
TRBV6-5	NA	NA	TRBJ2-7	TGTGCCAGCAGCCAAGGTTGGAGGGGGCCCTACGAGCAGTACTTC	CASSQGWRGPYEQYF
TRBV4-2	few	NA	TRBJ1-1	TGTGCCAGCAGCCAAGGGGCAGCCCTGAACACTGAAGCTTTCTTT	CASSQGAALNTEAFF
TRBV7-2	NA	NA	TRBJ1-2	TGTGCCAGCAGCCCTGACGCGGGGGGTGGGATATTCGGCTACACCTTC	CASSPDAGGGIFGYTF
TRBV5-1	NA	NA	TRBJ1-1	TGCGCCAGCAGCTTGGGGCGCCAGGGTCCGAAGAACACTGAAGCTTTCTTT	CASSLGRQGPKNTEAFF
TRBV5-4	NA	TRBD2	TRBJ2-2	TGTGCCAGCAGATCTAGCGGGGGACGGGGGGAGCTGTTTTTT	CASRSSGGRGELFF
TRBV18	NA	TRBD2	TRBJ2-7	TGTGCCAGCTCACTTTCGGGGGGAAGCGAGCAGTACTTC	CASSLSGGSEQYF
TRBV15	NA	TRBD2	TRBJ2-7	TGTGCCACCAGCAGAGATGGACTAGCGGGGTACTTC	CATSRDGLAGYF
TRBV25-1	NA	NA	TRBJ2-2	TGTGCCAGCAGTGAGGCTGGGGGGGGCTCCGGGGAGCTGTTTTTT	CASSEAGGGSGELFF
TRBV5-1	NA	NA	TRBJ1-5	TGCGCCAGCAGCTTGGTGGTCAGGCCGAGCAATCAGCCCCAGCATTTT	CASSLVVRPSNQPQHF
TRBV9	NA	TRBD2	TRBJ2-2	TGTGCCAGCAGCGTAGATAGCGGGGCCACCGGGGAGCTGTTTTTT	CASSVDSGATGELFF
TRBV3-1/TRBV3-2	NA	TRBD2	TRBJ2-2	TGTGCCAGCAGCCAAGAACTAGCGAGGACCGGGGAGCTGTTTTTT	CASSQELARTGELFF
TRBV19	NA	NA	TRBJ2-3	TGTGCCAGTAGTTCCCTCGGGGGAGCTAATACGCAGTATTTT	CASSSLGGANTQYF
TRBV6-5	NA	TRBD1	TRBJ2-1	TGTGCCAGCAGCCAACAGGGGGCTATTGAGCAGTTCTTC	CASSQQGAIEQFF
TRBV12-5	NA	TRBD1	TRBJ2-5	TGTGCTAGTGGTTTGGGAAGGCGACAGGGGGGGTTGGAGACCCAGTACTTC	CASGLGRRQGGLETQYF
TRBV6-4	once	NA	TRBJ1-4	TGTGCCAGCAGGCCCGGGGGGCAGGTGTGTGAAAAACTGTTTTTT	CASRPGGQVCEKLFF
TRBV5-6	once	NA	TRBJ1-2	TGTGCCAGCGCCCGGGGGGCAGGCGCTAACTATGGCTACACCTTC	CASARGAGANYGYTF
TRBV7-9	NA	NA	TRBJ2-5	TGTGCCAGCAGCGTTGGGGGCGGGGGGACCCAGTACTTC	CASSVGGGGTQYF
TRBV7-9	NA	TRBD1	TRBJ1-1	TGTGCCAGCAGCACTTACAGGGGGAACACTGAAGCTTTCTTT	CASSTYRGNTEAFF
TRBV5-1	NA	NA	TRBJ2-3	TGCGCCAGCCGGGTGATCCCCGCACGCACAGATACGCAGTATTTT	CASRVIPARTDTQYF
TRBV6-5	NA	NA	TRBJ2-1	TGTGCCAGCAGTTCCAGGGGTGAGCAGTTCTTC	CASSSRGEQFF
TRBV7-8	NA	TRBD1	TRBJ1-2	TGTGCCAGCAGCTTAAGGGACAGCTATGGCTACACCTTC	CASSLRDSYGYTF
TRBV4-1	NA	TRBD1	TRBJ2-7	TGCGCCAGCAGCCATCCCGGGACAGGGCTCTACGAGCAGTACTTC	CASSHPGTGLYEQYF
TRBV7-9	NA	NA	TRBJ1-2	TGTGCCAGCAGCTTAGACCGGGGGGCGGATGGCTACACCTTC	CASSLDRGADGYTF
TRBV21-1	NA	NA	TRBJ2-7	TGTGCCAGCAGGCGAAACGTCGGGGTCTCCTACGAGCAGTACTTC	CASRRNVGVSYEQYF
TRBV9	NA	TRBD1	TRBJ2-3	TGTGCCAGCAGCATCCGGACAGGGGCTGATACGCAGTATTTT	CASSIRTGADTQYF
TRBV2	NA	TRBD2	TRBJ2-6	TGTGCCAGCAGCACCACGGCGGGGGCTGGGGCCAACGTCCTGACTTTC	CASSTTAGAGANVLTF
TRBV18	NA	NA	TRBJ2-7	TGTGCCAGCTCACGAACCGGGGCCTACGAGCAGTACTTC	CASSRTGAYEQYF
TRBV5-1	NA	NA	TRBJ1-6	TGCGCCAGCAGCCCTCAGGGAGGAAGTTCACCCCTCCACTTT	CASSPQGGSSPLHF
TRBV7-8	NA	NA	TRBJ2-7	TGTGCCAGCAGCTCCACGGGTGCACGCGAGCAGTACTTC	CASSSTGAREQYF
TRBV27	NA	TRBD1	TRBJ1-2	TGTGCCAGCAGTTCTACCGGACAGGGGAAGGGCTACACCTTC	CASSSTGQGKGYTF
TRBV3-1/TRBV3-2	NA	TRBD2	TRBJ2-3	TGTGCCAGCAGCCAGGCCGGACTAGCGGGGGGATATTCCACAGATACGCAGTATTTT	CASSQAGLAGGYSTDTQYF
TRBV15	NA	NA	TRBJ1-2	TGTGCCACCAGCAGAGATGGAGGGACTCATGGCTACACCTTC	CATSRDGGTHGYTF
TRBV5-1	few	NA	TRBJ2-7	TGCGCCAGCAGCTCGGCCTACGAGCAGTACTTC	CASSSAYEQYF
TRBV7-9	NA	TRBD2	TRBJ2-5	TGTGCCAGCAGCCTAGGACTAGCGGGGGGAGAAGAGACCCAGTACTTC	CASSLGLAGGEETQYF
TRBV2	NA	NA	TRBJ2-5	TGTGCCAGCAGTGGAATGATACCTCGGGAGACCCAGTACTTC	CASSGMIPRETQYF
TRBV19	NA	NA	TRBJ2-7	TGTGCCAGTAGTACACAACCGACAGGATCCTACGAGCAGTACTTC	CASSTQPTGSYEQYF
TRBV6-6	few	TRBD1	TRBJ1-5	TGTGCCAGCAGTCAGTGGAGGGACAGGGGGCCAAATCAGCCCCAGCATTTT	CASSQWRDRGPNQPQHF
TRBV11-2	NA	NA	TRBJ2-2	TGTGCCAGCAGCTTAGACGGGAGCGGGGAGCTGTTTTTT	CASSLDGSGELFF
TRBV10-3	NA	NA	TRBJ1-4	TGTGCCATCAGTGCGACACTGGAAAAACTGTTTTTT	CAISATLEKLFF
TRBV9	NA	NA	TRBJ1-6	TGTGCCAGCAGCGTGTCAACAGGGTTGGATTCACCCCTCCACTTT	CASSVSTGLDSPLHF
TRBV11-2	NA	NA	TRBJ1-2	TGTGCCAGCAGCCCAACAGGGCCCGGCTACACCTTC	CASSPTGPGYTF
TRBV11-2	NA	TRBD2	TRBJ2-1	TGTGCCAGCAGCTCCCGGGTAGCGGGGGGGAGTGAGCAGTTCTTC	CASSSRVAGGSEQFF